The 27 T cell receptor beta chains below all came from one sample that was sequenced in a study of blood T cell repertoires in COVID-19. Sequenced by immunoSEQ multiplex PCR; TCRdb stores in-frame clones only, minus some. The sample contains tens of thousands of clones, around four fifths of which appear only once. The sequenced material came from peripheral blood. The receptors stem from a woman aged 60-70 years with acute or convalescent COVID-19.

The chain recombines TRBV24-1 with TRBJ2-1, with TRBD2 matching 11 bases. The germline V gene has CDR1 KGHDR and CDR2 SFDVKD. After removal of 2 bases from V and 5 bases from J, the junction contained 4 bases not matched to a gene. The CDR3 has 16 residues. CDR3 nucleotide sequence: TGTGCCACCAGTGATTGGGGACTAGCGGAGCACAATGAGCAGTTCTTC. It specifies CATSDWGLAEHNEQFF.

The chain has TRBV11-3 and TRBJ1-2, with a possible D match to TRBD1 (5 bases). CDR1 and CDR2 from the germline V gene are SGHNT and YENEEA. This CDR3 region has 14 residues. V lost 6 bases and J lost 6, with 17 bases in between. CDR3 DNA sequence: TGTGCCAGCAGGGGGGGGAGCTCCCTGGATGGCTACACCTTC. Amino acid sequence: CASRGGSSLDGYTF.

This clone was counted only a few times. The V call is TRBV5-6, the J call TRBJ2-3, with 15 nucleotides matching TRBD2. Germline V gene lookup returns CDR1 SGHDT and CDR2 YYEEEE. The CDR3 runs to 18 residues. V shed 3 bases, J shed 4 bases, and the junction held 9 bases outside the gene matches. CDR3 bases: TGTGCCAGCAGCTATGGACTAGCGGGAGGGCTAGGGGCAGATACGCAGTATTTT. Its translation is CASSYGLAGGLGADTQYF.

V is TRBV9 and J is TRBJ2-7, with 11 bases that match TRBD2. The CDR3 has 15 amino acids. CDR1 is SGDLS and CDR2 is YYNGEE in the germline V gene. V lost 2 bases and J lost 3; bases outside the gene matches: 4. CDR3 sequence: CASSVGTSGHYEQYF. CDR3 nucleotide sequence: TGTGCCAGCAGCGTCGGGACTAGCGGCCACTACGAGCAGTACTTC.

This chain uses TRBV9 with TRBJ2-7; 13 nucleotides line up with TRBD2. V was clipped by 0 bases and J by 4 bases; unmatched bases: 10. The CDR3 sequence is 18 residues long. The germline CDR1 and CDR2 sequences are SGDLS and YYNGEE. CDR3 residues: CASSVGSGTSGVGYEQYF. The CDR3 DNA reads TGTGCCAGCAGCGTAGGGTCTGGGACTAGCGGGGTGGGTTACGAGCAGTACTTC.

The chain recombines TRBV7-9 with TRBJ1-6; D may be TRBD1 (6 bases). The CDR3 extends over 14 amino acids. V gave up 1 base and J gave up 7 bases, with 8 bases separating them. CDR1 is SEHNR and CDR2 is FQNEAQ in the germline V gene (reference sequence). The CDR3 loop is CASSLVQGNSPLHF. CDR3 bases: TGTGCCAGCAGCTTAGTGCAGGGGAATTCACCCCTCCACTTT.

V is TRBV5-1 and J is TRBJ2-7, with 14 bases aligning to TRBD2. The ends lost 3 bases at V and 3 bases at J; junction bases unmatched: 5. Looked up from germline, CDR1 is SGHRS and CDR2 is YFSETQ. The CDR3 runs 16 residues. CDR3 residues: CASSYSGTSGGYEQYF. In DNA form, the CDR3 reads TGCGCCAGCAGCTATTCTGGGACTAGCGGGGGCTACGAGCAGTACTTC.

The genes are TRBV5-1 and TRBJ2-7, with D tentatively TRBD1 (6 bases). Germline V gene sequence: CDR1 SGHRS, CDR2 YFSETQ. The CDR3 consists of 16 residues. V was trimmed by 4 bases and J by 3 bases, leaving 20 bases between them. CDR3 in amino acids: CASSRWQPGVNYEQYF. The DNA of the CDR3 is TGCGCCAGCAGCAGGTGGCAGCCAGGGGTGAACTACGAGCAGTACTTC.

The chain uses TRBV7-9 and TRBJ1-3, with TRBD1 matching over 8 bases. Losses at the gene ends were 4 bases for V and 7 bases for J; bases not matched to a gene: 12. This CDR3 spans 16 amino acids. Germline lookup yields CDR1 SEHNR and CDR2 FQNEAQ (reference sequence). CDR3 DNA: TGTGCCAGCAGCTCAAATCCGGGACAGGCGGGCAACACCATATATTTT. It specifies CASSSNPGQAGNTIYF.

The gene calls are TRBV24-1 and TRBJ2-7; unclear D gene. The germline V gene has CDR1 KGHDR and CDR2 SFDVKD. This CDR3 comprises 13 residues. V was clipped by 4 bases and J by 0 bases, with 6 bases between them. The CDR3 here is CATSDPTSYEQYF. The CDR3, as DNA: TGTGCCACCAGTGACCCTACCTCCTACGAGCAGTACTTC.

The rearrangement links TRBV7-9 to TRBJ2-3, with D possibly being TRBD2 (7 bases). Trimming took off 6 bases at V and 7 bases at J, with 17 bases between the two ends. CDR1 and CDR2 from the germline V gene are SEHNR and FQNEAQ (reference sequence). The CDR3 is made up of 14 amino acids. The CDR3 DNA follows: TGTGCCAGCAGGACGGTAGGGGGGGAAAATACGCAGTATTTT. It yields the protein CASRTVGGENTQYF.

CDR3 protein: CASQGRGFSYNSPLHF. The CDR3, as DNA: TGTGCCAGCCAGGGCCGAGGTTTCTCCTATAATTCACCCCTCCACTTT. This rearrangement joins TRBV27 to TRBJ1-6; D perhaps matches TRBD1 (5 bases). Deletions cut 8 bases from V and 0 bases from J, with 14 bases between. CDR3 size: 16 residues. Germline CDR1 MNHEY, CDR2 SMNVEV (reference sequence).

This clone was seen once. The chain uses TRBV25-1 and TRBJ2-7, with 8 bases identical to TRBD2. The CDR3 length is 15 residues. V gave up 1 base and J gave up 2 bases; unmatched junction bases: 4. The germline V gene has CDR1 MGHDK and CDR2 SYGVNS. The CDR3 sequence: CASSESGLAPYEQYF. The CDR3 coding sequence is TGTGCCAGCAGTGAATCTGGACTAGCCCCCTACGAGCAGTACTTC.

The J gene is TRBJ1-6, the V gene TRBV9; D remains ambiguous. The ends were cut back, 0 bases at V and 9 bases at J, with 10 bases in the middle. Germline assignment: CDR1 SGDLS and CDR2 YYNGEE. This CDR3 comprises 14 residues. The CDR3 sequence: CASSVGGPGSPLHF. The CDR3 DNA follows: TGTGCCAGCAGCGTAGGAGGGCCCGGTTCACCCCTCCACTTT. Complete variable domain (other parts from reference TRBV9 and TRBJ1-6): DSGVTQTPKHLITATGQRVTLRCSPRSGDLSVYWYQQSLDQGLQFLIQYYNGEERAKGNILERFSAQQFPDLHSELNLSSLELGDSALYFCASSVGGPGSPLHFGNGTRLTVT.

The gene calls are TRBV7-8 and TRBJ1-2; 8 nucleotides agree with TRBD1. The CDR3 spans 12 residues. V dropped 5 bases and J dropped 7; count of bases not matched to a gene: 3. The germline gives CDR1 SGHVS, CDR2 FQNEAQ. The CDR3 bases are TGTGCCAGCAGCCCAGGGGGCTCTGGCTACACCTTC. It is translated as CASSPGGSGYTF. The entire variable domain, with the rest obtained from reference TRBV7-8 and TRBJ1-2, is as follows: GAGVSQSPRYKVAKRGQDVALRCDPISGHVSLFWYQQALGQGPEFLTYFQNEAQLDKSGLPSDRFFAERPEGSVSTLKIQRTQQEDSAVYLCASSPGGSGYTFGSGTRLTVV.

The V call is TRBV11-2, the J call TRBJ2-4; D may be TRBD1 (5 bases). Germline CDR1 is SGHAT and CDR2 is FQNNGV. The CDR3 totals 16 residues. The germline V and J ends were trimmed by 6 bases and 7 bases, with 22 bases remaining between them. Here the CDR3 reads CASSPGSTPPRNIQYF. CDR3 nucleotides: TGTGCCAGCAGTCCAGGGTCTACCCCCCCTAGGAACATTCAGTACTTC.

The chain employs TRBV5-1 and TRBJ1-6; D gene ambiguous. CDR1 and CDR2 (germline): SGHRS, YFSETQ. V was cut by 0 bases and J by 9 bases, with 16 bases left in between. The CDR3 is 16 residues long. In DNA form, the CDR3 reads TGCGCCAGCAGCTTGGGCGGAGGGTCCTCGGGTTCACCCCTCCACTTT. Translation: CASSLGGGSSGSPLHF.

The chain combines TRBV10-3 with TRBJ2-1; TRBD2 agrees at 12 bases. Germline V lookup: CDR1 ENHRY, CDR2 SYGVKD. V lost 3 bases and J lost 7; bases outside the gene matches: 7. This CDR3 is built from 16 residues. CDR3 nucleotide sequence: TGTGCCATCAGTGAAGAACTAGCGGGAGGTCTTAATGAGCAGTTCTTC. This sequence encodes CAISEELAGGLNEQFF.

The chain has TRBV5-1 and TRBJ2-5; TRBD2 is a possible D gene (5 bases). The CDR3 contains 14 residues. Germline V gene data show CDR1 as SGHRS and CDR2 as YFSETQ. Trimming pared 4 bases from V and 0 bases from J, leaving 10 bases between. CDR3 loop: CASSPGLHQETQYF. In DNA form, the CDR3 reads TGCGCCAGCAGCCCCGGACTTCACCAAGAGACCCAGTACTTC.

The chain couples TRBV24-1 to TRBJ2-7; D perhaps matches TRBD2 (6 bases). The V and J ends lost 5 bases and 6 bases respectively, with 13 bases between them. The CDR3 spans 13 residues. Germline loops: CDR1 KGHDR, CDR2 SFDVKD. The CDR3 protein is CATSALAGTEQYF. The CDR3 DNA follows: TGTGCCACCAGTGCCCTGGCGGGGACCGAGCAGTACTTC.

This rearrangement joins TRBV5-6 to TRBJ2-1, with 9 bases matching TRBD1. This CDR3 region has 14 residues. J gave up 7 bases and V 1 base, and 3 bases lay outside the gene matches. Germline CDR1 reads SGHDT; CDR2 reads YYEEEE. CDR3 DNA sequence: TGTGCCAGCAGCTTGACAGGGGGCACGAATGAGCAGTTCTTC. Its protein product is CASSLTGGTNEQFF.

This chain connects TRBV5-1 to TRBJ1-4; 8 bases agree with TRBD1. V was clipped by 2 bases and J by 6 bases; unmatched bases: 6. The germline V gene has CDR1 SGHRS and CDR2 YFSETQ. The CDR3 has 15 residues. In DNA form, the CDR3 reads TGCGCCAGCAGCTTCCAGGGGGCGCGAGATGAAAAACTGTTTTTT. This gives the protein CASSFQGARDEKLFF.

The CDR3 DNA reads as TGTGCCAGCAGCGCGAGGGGGTCTAGCAATCAGCCCCAGCATTTT. It encodes CASSARGSSNQPQHF. V and J are TRBV3-1 (or the pseudogene TRBV3-2) and TRBJ1-5; a weak D match, TRBD1 (6 bases). Germline-derived CDR1 and CDR2 are LGHDT and YNNKEL (reference sequence). The CDR3 covers 15 residues. The V gene lost 5 bases and the J gene lost 0 bases, with 11 bases spanning the gap.

This clone was recorded a few times. The chain uses TRBV19 and TRBJ2-2; the match to TRBD2 covers 9 bases. V shed 5 bases and J 3 bases; nucleotides not matched to a gene: 4. Looked up from germline, CDR1 is LNHDA and CDR2 is SQIVND (reference sequence). The CDR3 is 15 residues long. The CDR3, as DNA: TGTGCCAGTAGTCCCCGCGGGAGGGACACCGGGGAGCTGTTTTTT. Protein product: CASSPRGRDTGELFF. The full variable domain, completed using reference TRBV19 and TRBJ2-2, is DGGITQSPKYLFRKEGQNVTLSCEQNLNHDAMYWYRQDPGQGLRLIYYSQIVNDFQKGDIAEGYSVSREKKESFPLTVTSAQKNPTAFYLCASSPRGRDTGELFFGEGSRLTVL.

The V call is TRBV15, the J call TRBJ1-2; D remains ambiguous. V dropped 0 bases and J dropped 2 bases, with 10 bases sitting between them. Germline CDR1 is LNHNV and CDR2 is YYDKDF (reference sequence). The CDR3 totals 15 residues. CDR3 region: CATSRDADPNYGYTF. CDR3 DNA sequence: TGTGCCACCAGCAGAGATGCAGATCCGAACTATGGCTACACCTTC.

V gene TRBV11-3 combines with J gene TRBJ1-5, with D perhaps matching TRBD1 (6 bases). Trimming took 5 bases from V and 5 from J, leaving 10 bases between them. CDR1 SGHNT and CDR2 YENEEA come from the germline V gene. The CDR3 sequence is 13 residues long. The CDR3 DNA follows: TGTGCCAGCAGCCATACAGGGTATCAGCCCCAGCATTTT. Protein sequence: CASSHTGYQPQHF.

The V and J genes are TRBV3-1 (or the pseudogene TRBV3-2) and TRBJ1-2; 8 nucleotides agree with TRBD1. V lost 1 base and J lost 7; bases outside the gene matches: 8. CDR1 and CDR2 (germline): LGHDT, YNNKEL (reference sequence). The CDR3 is 15 amino acids. CDR3 region: CASSQGGQGVGGYTF. CDR3 DNA: TGTGCCAGCAGCCAAGGTGGACAGGGAGTAGGTGGCTACACCTTC.